This entry concerns a single TCR beta chain. This sample was taken from a study of cytomegalovirus exposure and HLA in healthy donors. The study ran its PCR with 60 Vbeta and 13 Jbeta primers. Measured with immunoSEQ multiplex PCR; TCRdb has only the in-frame clones, and not every one. Seen here are some 100,000 clones, roughly 70% observed once, and the top ten hold approximately 16%. The CDR3 runs 11 residues. CDR1 and CDR2 (germline): SGHTA, FQGNSA. V lost 5 bases and J lost 12, with 11 bases in between. The V call is TRBV7-2, the J call TRBJ2-1; D is unclear. The sample taken for sequencing was PBMCs. The TCR was taken from a woman aged 18-29 years in good health and CMV-seropositive. The CDR3 here is CASSPGRVQFF. Here the CDR3 DNA reads TGTGCCAGCAGCCCGGGTCGCGTGCAGTTCTTC.